The present TCR beta chain was sequenced within a study of blood T cell repertoires in COVID-19 (dated by TCRdb to 2018 to 2021). A note on the overall study: Samples from collaborators originated in the United States, Italy and Spain and spanned both the acute and convalescent phases of COVID-19. The material from the prospective study consisted of cDNA or gDNA derived from T cells, B-cell-depleted T cells, or PBMCs. Deeply sampled blood TCRbeta repertoires from subjects exposed to, actively infected with, or recovered from COVID-19 were included in the dataset. The repertoires were released in a freely available public database intended as a resource for research on the immune response to SARS-CoV-2. The samples were drawn from two sources: the first 160 participants of the ongoing ImmuneRACE study, and about 1,300 subjects contributed by 6 global collaborators. The sample metadata nearly always contained a de-identified subject ID, COVID-19 status, age in years and sex. Where HLA class I and class II types were available, the types were taken from metadata supplied by the sample provider, not from assay-based typing.

Comment on this clone: The clone's antigen remains unknown. The record has no base qualities; no much larger clone is one base away.

Measured from the cysteine to the phenylalanine, the CDR3 is 16 residues long. The CDR3 DNA has 48 bases and is translated from base 1. The germline ends are 15 bases apart after V is trimmed by 3 bases and J by 1 base. Sequences SNHLY (CDR1) and FYNNEI (CDR2) are obtained from the germline V gene. TCRbeta CDR3 regions were amplified from genomic DNA using the immunoSEQ Assay, a bias-controlled multiplex PCR. The study's processing was this. Nucleated cell counts per sample were estimated from amplification of reference gene primers within the assay. To quantify the absolute abundance of each unique TCRbeta CDR3 rearrangement, sequence reads were collapsed and filtered. For each sample, productive Simpson clonality was calculated by taking the square root of Simpson's diversity index across productive rearrangements. Not all clones reach the TCRdb copy of this immuneACCESS table, which keeps in-frame sequences only. Checked studies attribute under half of the gap to unresolved V genes and leave the rest unexplained. V, J and clone size are those of that table, while D and trimming were read from the DNA. Recorded for this sample are some 200,000 clones; around 90% of them occurred a single time. The top ten clonotypes cover roughly 2.7% of the sample.

Participants in the prospective study were enrolled through a virtual design, were aged 18 to 89 years, and lived in roughly 25 United States geographic areas. In the prospective study, participants were assigned to cohorts based on the clinical history participants reported in a screening survey and a study questionnaire. Recovered participants in ImmuneRACE Cohort 3 were defined as having two consecutive negative NP/OP PCR tests, clearance from a healthcare professional, or resolution of symptoms. Each participant in the prospective study had whole blood, serum and a nasopharyngeal or oropharyngeal swab collected by mobile phlebotomists. Over an approximately 2-month period, participants in the prospective study had the option of providing additional blood draws and questionnaires. Prospective study blood samples were shipped either frozen or at room temperature before DNA extraction. The investigation overall reported the following: The quantity of clinical and demographic metadata differed by source and by participant and was supplied without curation.

The sample comprised PBMCs or T cells enriched from blood (not recorded which). This TCR was recovered from a woman in her twenties or thirties who had recovered from COVID-19. Recombination linked TRBV2 to TRBJ1-1, with TRBD1 perhaps the D gene, on 5 matching bases. The bases are TGTGCCAGCAGTGATGTAAGGGGCGGTAAGAACACTGAAGCTTTCTTT. Translation gives CASSDVRGGKNTEAFF.